The 23 T cell receptor beta chains below were found in one sample sequenced in a study of patients and donors after allogeneic stem cell transplantation. Each CDR3 protein gets one entry after TCRdb re-called the RT-PCR reads with MiXCR. This sample has approximately 17,000 distinct CDR3 sequences, with approximately 25% found just once. Input material: blood, either unsorted or a sorted T cell fraction (not recorded which). These receptors came from a human donor who was either an allogeneic HSCT recipient or a stem cell or donor lymphocyte infusion donor (not recorded which). It is not recorded whose cells these are; they may come from a transplant donor.

This clonotype was detected many times. The chain has TRBV7-9 and TRBJ1-3, with no clear D. Germline CDR1 and CDR2: SEHNR and FQNEAQ (reference sequence). The V end lost 1 base, the J end lost 0 bases, and 4 bases lay between the germline ends. This CDR3 region has 14 residues. CDR3 protein: CASSLGNSGNTIYF. As DNA, the CDR3 is TGTGCCAGCAGCTTAGGGAACTCTGGAAACACCATATATTTT.

V and J are TRBV29-1 and TRBJ2-3; D perhaps matches TRBD1 (5 bases). Germline loops: CDR1 SQVTM, CDR2 ANQGSEA. This CDR3 spans 13 amino acids. The V end was cut by 3 bases, the J end by 4 bases, with 11 bases between. DNA for the CDR3: TGCAGCGTTGACAGGACATCCCCAGATACGCAGTATTTT. Translating gives CSVDRTSPDTQYF.

This clonotype appeared a few times. V gene TRBV7-2 combines with J gene TRBJ1-5; 9 nucleotides align to TRBD1. Germline loops: CDR1 SGHTA, CDR2 FQGNSA. V lost 4 bases to trimming and J lost 6 bases; unmatched junction nucleotides: 4. The CDR3 is 14 amino acids. CDR3 in DNA: TGTGCCAGCAGCTCGGACAGGGGTATTCAGCCCCAGCATTTT. This sequence encodes CASSSDRGIQPQHF.

The chain recombines TRBV20-1 with TRBJ2-3, with D possibly called TRBD1 or TRBD2 (5 bases each). Trimming took off 4 bases at V and 5 bases at J, with 16 bases between the two ends. The germline V gene encodes CDR1 DFQATT and CDR2 SNEGSKA (reference sequence). The CDR3 has 14 amino acids. CDR3 sequence: CSATRDPTGDTQYF. As DNA, the CDR3 is TGCAGTGCTACCCGGGACCCGACGGGAGATACGCAGTATTTT.

The CDR3 bases are TGTGCCAGCAGCGTCCTCAGTTCTGGAAACACCATATATTTT. Protein product: CASSVLSSGNTIYF. The rearrangement uses TRBV9 and TRBJ1-3; D not certain. Trimming shortened V by 2 bases and J by 1 base, and 7 bases separated the two germline ends. The germline CDR1 and CDR2 sequences are SGDLS and YYNGEE. This CDR3 comprises 14 residues.

This chain links TRBV7-2 with TRBJ1-1, with D perhaps TRBD1 (5 bases). The CDR3 spans 13 residues. Trimming shortened V by 6 bases and J by 6 bases, and 14 bases separated the two germline ends. The germline CDR1 and CDR2 sequences are SGHTA and FQGNSA. The CDR3 sequence: CASRHTRVAEAFF. In DNA form, the CDR3 reads TGTGCCAGCAGACACACCAGGGTGGCTGAAGCTTTCTTT.

This clonotype is classed as medium-sized. This chain uses TRBV12-3 or TRBV12-4 with TRBJ1-6, with a tentative D call TRBD1 (5 bases). V was trimmed by 5 bases and J by 9 bases, leaving 23 bases between them. CDR3 length equals 17 residues. CDR3 nucleotides: TGTGCCAGCAGTGCCCGGGACCCCGGGTCGTTCGCTTCACCCCTCCACTTT. This sequence encodes CASSARDPGSFASPLHF.

The genes are TRBV13 and TRBJ1-2; possible D gene TRBD1, 6 bases. The CDR3 has 13 residues. The germline V gene encodes CDR1 PRHDT and CDR2 FYEKMQ (reference sequence). The V and J ends lost 1 base and 8 bases respectively, with 11 bases between them. Written as DNA, the CDR3 is TGTGCCAGCAGCTTAGTCTCTGGACAGGGCTACACCTTC. Translated, it gives CASSLVSGQGYTF.

This clonotype has more than one count but fewer than ten. The J gene is TRBJ1-6, the V gene TRBV15, with TRBD1 matching 7 bases. Trimming cost V 4 bases and J 7 bases; bases outside gene matches: 4. Germline V gives CDR1 LNHNV, CDR2 YYDKDF (reference sequence). The CDR3 is 14 residues long. The CDR3 sequence: CATSTGQLNSPLHF. For the CDR3, the DNA is TGTGCCACCAGCACGGGACAGTTGAATTCACCCCTCCACTTT.

The chain joins TRBV5-1 to TRBJ1-6, with 7 bases lining up with TRBD1. The CDR3 has 16 residues. J gave up 9 bases and V 1 base, and 10 bases lay outside the gene matches. In germline, CDR1 is SGHRS, CDR2 YFSETQ. The CDR3 is CASSLLKTGPASPLHF. CDR3 bases: TGCGCCAGCAGCTTGTTGAAGACAGGGCCCGCTTCACCCCTCCACTTT.

The rearrangement uses TRBV3-1 and TRBJ1-5; unclear D gene. The V end was cut by 2 bases, the J end by 4 bases, with 6 bases between. The CDR3 runs 13 residues. Germline values: CDR1 LGHDT, CDR2 YNNKEL (reference sequence). The CDR3 loop is CASSQLGNQPQHF. CDR3 bases: TGTGCCAGCAGCCAACTAGGGAATCAGCCCCAGCATTTT. The entire variable domain, with the rest obtained from reference TRBV3-1 and TRBJ1-5, is as follows: DTAVSQTPKYLVTQMGNDKSIKCEQNLGHDTMYWYKQDSKKFLKIMFSYNNKELIINETVPNRFSPKSPDKAHLNLHINSLELGDSAVYFCASSQLGNQPQHFGDGTRLSIL.

In its sample, this clonotype was seen many times. This chain uses TRBV18 with TRBJ1-3; D is possibly TRBD1 (6 bases). This CDR3 region has 16 residues. V was pared by 2 bases and J by 0 bases, with 11 bases between. Germline CDR1 KGHSH, CDR2 LQKENI. The CDR3: CASSPAGVFSGNTIYF. CDR3 bases: TGTGCCAGCTCACCAGCAGGGGTCTTCTCTGGAAACACCATATATTTT.

This clonotype was counted a few times. The chain links TRBV4-1 to TRBJ1-2; D may be TRBD1 (5 bases). The CDR3 is made up of 14 amino acids. The V end was cut by 4 bases, the J end by 2 bases, with 11 bases between. The germline V gene has CDR1 MGHRA and CDR2 YSYEKL. The CDR3 region is CASSPTQGNYGYTF. DNA for the CDR3: TGCGCCAGCAGCCCAACTCAGGGAAACTATGGCTACACCTTC.

This clonotype has just a few counts. The CDR3 sequence: CSARDPDNGSNQPQHF. The CDR3 DNA reads TGCAGTGCTAGAGATCCAGACAATGGGAGCAATCAGCCCCAGCATTTT. The chain combines TRBV20-1 with TRBJ1-5; no clear D gene. CDR1 and CDR2 (germline): DFQATT, SNEGSKA (reference sequence). Deletions cut 0 bases from V and 1 base from J, with 13 bases between. CDR3 size: 16 residues.

The rearrangement uses TRBV12-3 or TRBV12-4 and TRBJ2-3; unclear D gene. The CDR3 consists of 15 residues. The germline V and J ends were trimmed by 1 base and 2 bases, with 10 bases remaining between them. The CDR3 here is CASSLGSYFTDTQYF. The CDR3 DNA reads TGTGCCAGCAGTTTAGGCAGCTATTTCACAGATACGCAGTATTTT.

This clonotype was observed a few times. J is TRBJ1-2 and V is TRBV7-3; D gene unclear. This CDR3 is 15 amino acids long. Germline V gene sequence: CDR1 SGHTA, CDR2 FQGTGA. V gave up 5 bases and J gave up 5 bases, with 18 bases separating them. The CDR3 region has the DNA TGTGCCAGCAGCCCAGACCCGGGTGGGGTTTATGGCTACACCTTC. Amino acids: CASSPDPGGVYGYTF.

The chain recombines TRBV9 with TRBJ2-5; 8 nucleotides agree with TRBD1. The CDR3 runs to 15 residues. Trimming took 4 bases from V and 5 from J; bases not matched to a gene: 10. Germline CDR1 reads SGDLS; CDR2 reads YYNGEE. The CDR3 protein is CASSSHQGARETQYF. The DNA of the CDR3 is TGTGCCAGCAGCTCACACCAGGGGGCGCGGGAGACCCAGTACTTC.

V is TRBV28 and J is TRBJ2-3; D gene unclear. Germline V gene lookup returns CDR1 MDHEN and CDR2 SYDVKM. This CDR3 is 14 amino acids long. The V end lost 3 bases, the J end lost 2 bases, and 9 bases lay between the germline ends. DNA for the CDR3: TGTGCCAGCAGTTTCGAAAGGGTCACAGATACGCAGTATTTT. Translation: CASSFERVTDTQYF.

This clonotype has only a few counts. The genes are TRBV6-5 and TRBJ1-5; D is perhaps TRBD1 (6 bases). This CDR3 contains 15 residues. Trimming took off 7 bases at V and 5 bases at J, with 18 bases between the two ends. Germline V gene sequence: CDR1 MNHEY, CDR2 SVGAGI. CDR3 loop: CASNRVIRPYQPQHF. The CDR3 DNA follows: TGTGCCAGCAACAGGGTCATAAGGCCCTATCAGCCCCAGCATTTT.

This chain connects TRBV6-6 to TRBJ2-7, with D possibly matching TRBD1 (5 bases). Per germline, CDR1 MNHNY and CDR2 SVGAGI (reference sequence). Trimming cost V 0 bases and J 3 bases, with 9 bases left between them. The CDR3 length is 14 residues. CDR3 sequence reads: CASSYSGLGYEQYF. The CDR3 nucleotides read TGTGCCAGCAGTTACTCGGGGCTCGGCTACGAGCAGTACTTC.

The V call is TRBV5-5, the J call TRBJ2-4; D may be TRBD1 or TRBD2 (5 bases each). V was pared by 4 bases and J by 2 bases, with 16 bases between. CDR1 is SGHKS and CDR2 is YYEKEE in the germline V gene (reference sequence). CDR3 size: 16 residues. The CDR3 DNA reads as TGTGCCAGCAGCCGGACCCACGGGGCTCCCAAAAACATTCAGTACTTC. Its translation: CASSRTHGAPKNIQYF.

The gene calls are TRBV12-3 or TRBV12-4 and TRBJ1-1, with D maybe TRBD1 (5 bases). CDR3 length: 14 amino acids. V was cut by 10 bases and J by 4 bases, with 19 bases left in between. As DNA, the CDR3 is TGTGCCACCACTATCGGGGGATTGGGCACTGAAGCTTTCTTT. Amino acids: CATTIGGLGTEAFF.

In its sample, this clonotype was seen a few times. V is TRBV11-2 and J is TRBJ1-2, with unresolved D. Per germline, CDR1 SGHAT and CDR2 FQNNGV. Trimming left V 1 base short and J 8 bases short, with 8 bases between. The CDR3 length is 12 residues. Here the CDR3 DNA reads TGTGCCAGCAGCTTAGTCGGGAAGGGCTACACCTTC. Translation: CASSLVGKGYTF.